The 15 T cell receptor beta chains below all came from one sample that was sequenced in a study of blood T cells in healthy people across ages (dated by TCRdb to the mid-2010s). The library was prepared using 5' RACE. Sequencing was performed on an Illumina HiSeq 2500. The second PCR ran for roughly 6 to 11 cycles and used a J-beta primer mix along with a sample-barcoded 5' primer. In-frame beta chains were kept once TCRdb had trimmed the public reads at Q25 with fastp and called clones with MiXCR. Rows merge per CDR3 protein into single entries with the most common DNA and genes. The sample table holds 1,500,000 or so distinct CDR3 sequences, of which roughly 43% were seen once. The ten largest clones add up to more than 4% of the sample. The sequenced sample was blood. These receptors all come from a woman aged 18-29 years in good health.

CDR3 amino acids: CASSLFNSYEQFF. Here the CDR3 DNA reads TGTGCCAGCAGTTTATTCAACTCCTACGAGCAGTTCTTC. The rearrangement links TRBV28 to TRBJ2-1; D is ambiguous. The V end was cut by 1 base, the J end by 10 bases, with 11 bases between. Per germline, CDR1 MDHEN and CDR2 SYDVKM. The length of the CDR3 is 13 residues.

This clonotype was seen a handful of times. The chain employs TRBV7-2 and TRBJ1-2; D call uncertain. Between the trimmed V and J ends, which lost 7 bases and 3 bases, there was a span of 12 bases. CDR3 length equals 13 residues. Looked up from germline, CDR1 is SGHTA and CDR2 is FQGNSA. This chain's CDR3 is CASKAGPDYGYTF. Written as DNA, the CDR3 is TGTGCCAGCAAAGCAGGCCCCGACTATGGCTACACCTTC. Variable domain in full (rest from reference TRBV7-2 and TRBJ1-2): GAGVSQSPSNKVTEKGKDVELRCDPISGHTALYWYRQSLGQGLEFLIYFQGNSAPDKSGLPSDRFSAERTGGSVSTLTIQRTQQEDSAVYLCASKAGPDYGYTFGSGTRLTVV.

This clonotype was observed a handful of times. This sequence joins TRBV7-2 and TRBJ2-3; D uncertain. The CDR3 has 17 residues. CDR1 is SGHTA, CDR2 FQGNSA, per germline. With 3 bases removed from V and 0 bases from J, the gap between germline ends came to 16 bases. CDR3: CASSFGHVGRSTDTQYF. In DNA, the CDR3 is TGTGCCAGCAGCTTTGGCCATGTTGGACGCAGCACAGATACGCAGTATTTT. The variable domain in full, with the rest retrieved from reference TRBV7-2 and TRBJ2-3, is GAGVSQSPSNKVTEKGKDVELRCDPISGHTALYWYRQSLGQGLEFLIYFQGNSAPDKSGLPSDRFSAERTGGSVSTLTIQRTQQEDSAVYLCASSFGHVGRSTDTQYFGPGTRLTVL.

Turning to this clonotype: Its ends do not fully match the called genes, so a read error is possible. The gene calls are TRBV27 and TRBJ2-3, with D uncertain. Germline V gives CDR1 MNHEY, CDR2 SMNVEV (reference sequence). The length of the CDR3 is 14 residues. This CDR3 reads CAGSFERPTDTQYF. CDR3 nucleotides: TGTGCCGGCAGTTTTGAGAGGCCCACAGATACGCAGTATTTT.

In its sample, this clonotype was seen a few times. The rearrangement uses TRBV5-1 and TRBJ2-7, with unresolved D. Trimming cost V 1 base and J 7 bases, with 18 bases left between them. This CDR3 spans 15 amino acids. Germline V gene lookup returns CDR1 SGHRS and CDR2 YFSETQ. CDR3 protein: CASSLRGELGDEQYF. CDR3 DNA: TGCGCCAGCAGCTTGAGAGGAGAGCTGGGCGATGAGCAGTACTTC.

CDR3 loop: CASSQWEGDYEQYF. The DNA for the CDR3 is TGCGCCAGCAGCCAATGGGAGGGAGACTACGAGCAGTACTTC. V and J are TRBV4-1 and TRBJ2-7; 7 positions match TRBD2. The CDR3 has 14 amino acids. From germline, CDR1 is MGHRA and CDR2 YSYEKL. V lost 2 bases and J lost 3; bases outside the gene matches: 4.

This clonotype turned up a few times. This rearrangement joins TRBV2 to TRBJ2-7; TRBD2 is a possible D gene (7 bases). Germline lookup yields CDR1 SNHLY and CDR2 FYNNEI. Trimming took 7 bases from V and 1 from J, leaving 14 bases between them. The CDR3 is 14 residues long. CDR3 sequence reads: CASTREGGSYEQYF. DNA of the CDR3: TGTGCCAGCACTAGGGAGGGGGGTTCCTACGAGCAGTACTTC.

The rearrangement joins TRBV10-3 to TRBJ1-6; the D is unclear. The V gene's germline CDR1 is ENHRY and CDR2 SYGVKD. The CDR3 length is 15 residues. Trimming shortened V by 2 bases and J by 9 bases, and 14 bases separated the two germline ends. The CDR3 loop is CAISENGHRGSPLHF. In nucleotides, the CDR3 is TGTGCCATCAGTGAGAACGGGCATCGAGGTTCACCCCTCCACTTT.

The sample holds a few counts of this clonotype. This rearrangement joins TRBV15 to TRBJ1-2; 8 nucleotides align to TRBD1. The junction had 14 bases not matched to a gene; V was cut back by 7 bases and J by 7 bases. CDR1 LNHNV and CDR2 YYDKDF come from the germline V gene (reference sequence). The CDR3 runs 15 residues. The CDR3 sequence is CATTGGQGISFGYTF. The DNA for the CDR3 is TGTGCCACCACCGGCGGACAGGGCATTTCGTTTGGCTACACCTTC.

V and J are TRBV29-1 and TRBJ2-4; 7 nucleotides match TRBD1. The tail of the sequence fits TRBJ2-7 better, so the J call may be wrong. The CDR3 totals 13 residues. Per the germline V gene, CDR1 is SQVTM and CDR2 is ANQGSEA. CDR3 in DNA: TGCAGCGCCCTGGACAGGACACTTAACGAGCAGTACTTC. Translating it yields CSALDRTLNEQYF.

The J gene is TRBJ2-3, the V gene TRBV7-2; TRBD2 aligns across 8 bases. CDR1 is SGHTA, CDR2 FQGNSA, per germline. The CDR3 length is 15 residues. With 5 bases clipped from V and 7 bases from J, the junction kept 11 bases outside the gene matches. The CDR3, as DNA: TGTGCCAGCAGCCCAACCCGGGGGGGCATGTATACGCAGTATTTT. It codes for CASSPTRGGMYTQYF.

The chain links TRBV6-6 to TRBJ2-3; perhaps TRBD2 as D (6 bases). Germline lookup yields CDR1 MNHNY and CDR2 SVGAGI (reference sequence). Trimming took off 4 bases at V and 8 bases at J, with 19 bases between the two ends. This CDR3 is built from 15 residues. CDR3 nucleotides: TGTGCCAGCAGTTCCCCAGGAGGGGACGGAGGTACGCAGTATTTT. It codes for CASSSPGGDGGTQYF.

The V and J genes are TRBV9 and TRBJ2-7; D is unresolved. The V end lost 0 bases, the J end lost 5 bases, and 12 bases lay between the germline ends. Germline V gene sequence: CDR1 SGDLS, CDR2 YYNGEE. The CDR3 sequence is 14 residues long. CDR3 protein: CASSVGARRDEQYF. The CDR3, as DNA: TGTGCCAGCAGCGTAGGGGCTAGACGAGACGAGCAGTACTTC. Full variable domain (rest looked up from reference TRBV9 and TRBJ2-7): DSGVTQTPKHLITATGQRVTLRCSPRSGDLSVYWYQQSLDQGLQFLIQYYNGEERAKGNILERFSAQQFPDLHSELNLSSLELGDSALYFCASSVGARRDEQYFGPGTRLTVT.

The chain recombines TRBV7-2 with TRBJ1-2, with D hard to call. The CDR3 has 13 amino acids. Germline CDR1 reads SGHTA; CDR2 reads FQGNSA. The V end was cut by 5 bases, the J end by 8 bases, with 15 bases between. For the CDR3, the DNA is TGTGCCAGCAGCCCTCGACGGGAAGGCGGCTACACCTTC. Amino acid sequence: CASSPRREGGYTF.

This clonotype showed up just a few times. This rearrangement joins TRBV29-1 to TRBJ1-2; 8 bases map to TRBD1. The CDR3 totals 15 residues. Germline loops: CDR1 SQVTM, CDR2 ANQGSEA. The V gene end was trimmed by 6 bases and the J gene end by 6 bases; junction bases not matched to a gene: 15. The CDR3 protein is CSVPLFGQGVDGYTF. CDR3 sequence (DNA): TGCAGCGTGCCCTTATTCGGACAGGGAGTTGATGGCTACACCTTC.